The present entry profiles one T cell receptor (beta chain) with its context. From blood CD8+ and CD4+ T cells, TCR beta sequences were generated. The RNA input was 0.5 to 1 ug, and it was reverse transcribed with random hexamers. Amplification of TCR beta CDR3 by immunoSEQ multiplex PCR spanned 54 Vbeta and 13 Jbeta. TCRdb re-derived calls from the immunoSEQ multiplex PCR reads in MiXCR, one entry per CDR3 protein. The repertoire holds around 77,000 distinct CDR3 sequences, roughly 95% seen once, with 0.085% to 0.14% in the top ten. Germline V gene lookup returns CDR1 LGHNA and CDR2 YSLEER. Trimming at V came to 1 base and at J to 5 bases, leaving 6 bases not matched to a gene. CDR3 length: 15 residues. This sample is drawn from a study of CD8 T cells in Susac syndrome.

This receptor was obtained from a human donor with multiple sclerosis. V is TRBV4-3 and J is TRBJ1-1; 8 nucleotides match TRBD1. Sequenced material: CD4+ T cells from PBMCs. The CDR3 region is CASSQGTGWETEAFF. CDR3 in DNA: TGCGCCAGCAGCCAAGGGACAGGGTGGGAGACTGAAGCTTTCTTT.